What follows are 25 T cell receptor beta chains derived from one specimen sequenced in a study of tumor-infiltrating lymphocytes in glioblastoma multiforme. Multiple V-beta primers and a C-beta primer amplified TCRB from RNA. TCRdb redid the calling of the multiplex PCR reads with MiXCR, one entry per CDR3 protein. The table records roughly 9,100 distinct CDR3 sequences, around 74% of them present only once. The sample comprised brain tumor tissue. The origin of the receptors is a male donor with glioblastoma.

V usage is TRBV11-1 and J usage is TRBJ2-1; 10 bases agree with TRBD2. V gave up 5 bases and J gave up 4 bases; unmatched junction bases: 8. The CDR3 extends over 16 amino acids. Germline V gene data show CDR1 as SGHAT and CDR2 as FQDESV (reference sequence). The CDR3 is CASSITGLAEYNEQFF. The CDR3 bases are TGTGCCAGCAGCATTACCGGACTAGCGGAGTACAATGAGCAGTTCTTC.

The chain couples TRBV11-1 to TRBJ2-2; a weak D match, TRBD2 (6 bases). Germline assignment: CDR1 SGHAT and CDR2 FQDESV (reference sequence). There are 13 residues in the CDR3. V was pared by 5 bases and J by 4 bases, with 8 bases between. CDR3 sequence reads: CASSGGVTGELFF. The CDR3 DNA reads TGTGCCAGCAGCGGAGGGGTCACCGGGGAGCTGTTTTTT.

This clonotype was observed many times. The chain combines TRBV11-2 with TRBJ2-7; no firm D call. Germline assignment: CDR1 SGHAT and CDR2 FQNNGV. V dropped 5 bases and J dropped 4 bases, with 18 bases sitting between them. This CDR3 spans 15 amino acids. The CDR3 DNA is TGTGCCAGCAGCCCCGAAGGCAGATCCCTTTACGAGCAGTACTTC. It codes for CASSPEGRSLYEQYF.

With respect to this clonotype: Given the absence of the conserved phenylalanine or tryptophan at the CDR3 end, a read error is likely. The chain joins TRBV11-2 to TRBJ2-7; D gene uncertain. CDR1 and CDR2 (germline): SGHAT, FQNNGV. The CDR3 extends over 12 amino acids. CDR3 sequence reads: CAISIGILEQYL. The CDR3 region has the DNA TGTGCCATCAGCATAGGGATTCTCGAGCAGTACCTC.

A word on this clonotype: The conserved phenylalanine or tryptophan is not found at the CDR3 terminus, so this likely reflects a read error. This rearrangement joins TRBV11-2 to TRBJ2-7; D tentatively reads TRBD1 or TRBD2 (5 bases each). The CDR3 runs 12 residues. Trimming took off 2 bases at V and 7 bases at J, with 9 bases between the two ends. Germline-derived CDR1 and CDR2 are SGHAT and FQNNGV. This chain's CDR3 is CASSLSGTEQYS. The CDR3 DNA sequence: TGTGCCAGCAGCTTATCGGGGACGGAGCAGTACTCC.

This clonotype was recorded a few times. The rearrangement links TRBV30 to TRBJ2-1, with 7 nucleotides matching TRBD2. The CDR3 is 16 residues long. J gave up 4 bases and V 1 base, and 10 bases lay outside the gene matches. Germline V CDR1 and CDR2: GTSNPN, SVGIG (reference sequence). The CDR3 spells CAWSGGGGSTYNEQFF. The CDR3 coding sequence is TGTGCCTGGAGTGGGGGGGGGGGGAGCACTTACAATGAGCAGTTCTTC.

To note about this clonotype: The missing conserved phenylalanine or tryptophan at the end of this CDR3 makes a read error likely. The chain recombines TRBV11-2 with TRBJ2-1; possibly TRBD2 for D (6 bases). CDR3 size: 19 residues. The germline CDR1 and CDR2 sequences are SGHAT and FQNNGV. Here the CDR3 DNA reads TGCGCCAGCAGCTTAGATTTCCCCCCCTCTCAGGGAGGTGGGGATGAGCAGTTCTTA. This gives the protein CASSLDFPPSQGGGDEQFL.

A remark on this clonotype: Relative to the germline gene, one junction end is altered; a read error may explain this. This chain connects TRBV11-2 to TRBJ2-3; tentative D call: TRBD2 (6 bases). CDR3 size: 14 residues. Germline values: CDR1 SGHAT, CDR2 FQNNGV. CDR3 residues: CVSILRGMADTQYF. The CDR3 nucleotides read TGTGTCAGCATCTTACGGGGGATGGCAGATACGCAGTATTTT.

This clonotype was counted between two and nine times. DNA of the CDR3: TGTGCCATCAGGGCTAAAGGACAGTCATTCGATCTGAACACTGAAGCTTTCTTT. It specifies CAIRAKGQSFDLNTEAFF. The chain has TRBV10-3 and TRBJ1-1; possibly TRBD1 for D (6 bases). The CDR3 is 18 amino acids. V gave up 6 bases and J gave up 0 bases, with 23 bases separating them. The germline CDR1 and CDR2 sequences are ENHRY and SYGVKD.

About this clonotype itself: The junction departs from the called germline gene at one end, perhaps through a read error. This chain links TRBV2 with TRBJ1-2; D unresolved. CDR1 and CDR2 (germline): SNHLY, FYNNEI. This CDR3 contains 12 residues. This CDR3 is CARSGLGRGYTF. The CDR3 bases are TGTGCCAGAAGTGGTCTGGGGAGAGGCTACACCTTC.

The CDR3 reads CASSYLQGFSGNTIYF. CDR3 in DNA: TGTGCCAGCAGTTACCTACAGGGTTTCTCTGGAAACACCATATATTTT. This chain joins TRBV6-6 and TRBJ1-3, with TRBD1 as a possible D gene (6 bases). The germline V and J ends were trimmed by 2 bases and 0 bases, with 11 bases remaining between them. Looked up from germline, CDR1 is MNHNY and CDR2 is SVGAGI (reference sequence). The length of the CDR3 is 16 residues.

The CDR3, as DNA: TGTGCCAGCAGCTTAGCCCGACAAAGACGCTACAATGAGCAGTTCTTC. Protein product: CASSLARQRRYNEQFF. The gene calls are TRBV11-2 and TRBJ2-1, with no clear D. The germline gives CDR1 SGHAT, CDR2 FQNNGV. CDR3 size: 16 residues. The V end lost 1 base, the J end lost 3 bases, and 13 bases lay between the germline ends.

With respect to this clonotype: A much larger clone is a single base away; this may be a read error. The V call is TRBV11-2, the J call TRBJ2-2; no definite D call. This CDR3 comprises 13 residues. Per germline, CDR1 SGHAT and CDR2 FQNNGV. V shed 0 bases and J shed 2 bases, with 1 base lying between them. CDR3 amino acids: CASSLENTGELFF. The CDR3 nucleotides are TGTGCCAGCAGCTTAGAAAACACCGGGGAGCTGTTTTTT.

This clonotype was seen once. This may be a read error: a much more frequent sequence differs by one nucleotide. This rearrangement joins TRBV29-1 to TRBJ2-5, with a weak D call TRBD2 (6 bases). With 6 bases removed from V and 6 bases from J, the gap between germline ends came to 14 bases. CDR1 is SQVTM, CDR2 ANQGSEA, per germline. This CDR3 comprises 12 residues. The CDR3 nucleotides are TGCAGCGTCCCCCGGGAGTGGCAGACCCAGTACTTC. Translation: CSVPREWQTQYF.

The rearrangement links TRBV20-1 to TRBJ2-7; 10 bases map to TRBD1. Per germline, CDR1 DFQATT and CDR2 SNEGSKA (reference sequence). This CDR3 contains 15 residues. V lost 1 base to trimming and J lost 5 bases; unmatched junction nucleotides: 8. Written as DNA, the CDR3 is TGCAGTGCTAGAGCCCAGACAGGGGGCGTCAACGAGCAGTACTTC. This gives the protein CSARAQTGGVNEQYF.

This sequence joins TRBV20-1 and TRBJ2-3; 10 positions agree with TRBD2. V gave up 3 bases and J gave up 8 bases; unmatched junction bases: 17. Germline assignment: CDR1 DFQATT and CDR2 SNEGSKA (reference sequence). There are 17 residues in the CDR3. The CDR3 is CSARGSASGGLGGTQYF. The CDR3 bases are TGCAGTGCTAGGGGTAGCGCTAGCGGGGGACTTGGAGGTACGCAGTATTTT.

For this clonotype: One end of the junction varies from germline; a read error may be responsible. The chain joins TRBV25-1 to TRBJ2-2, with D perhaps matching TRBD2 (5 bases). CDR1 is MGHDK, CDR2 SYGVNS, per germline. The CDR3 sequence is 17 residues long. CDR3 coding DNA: TGTGCTAGCAGTGCCCAAGAAGGGCGCCTTGTCACCGGGGAGCTGTTTTTC. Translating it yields CASSAQEGRLVTGELFF.

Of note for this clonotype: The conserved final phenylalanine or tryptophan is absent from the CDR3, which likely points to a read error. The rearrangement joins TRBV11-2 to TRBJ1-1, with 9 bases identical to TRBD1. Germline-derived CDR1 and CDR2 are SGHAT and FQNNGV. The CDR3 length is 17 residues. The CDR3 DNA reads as TGTGCCGGCAGCGCACAGCCGGGACAGGGCGGGGGAACTGAAGCTTTCTAT. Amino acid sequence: CAGSAQPGQGGGTEAFY.

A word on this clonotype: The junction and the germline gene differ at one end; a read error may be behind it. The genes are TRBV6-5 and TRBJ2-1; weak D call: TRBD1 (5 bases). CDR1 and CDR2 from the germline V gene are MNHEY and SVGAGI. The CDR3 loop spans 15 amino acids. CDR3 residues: CASSRTGKGPNEKFF. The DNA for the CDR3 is TGTGCCAGCAGCAGAACCGGAAAGGGGCCAAATGAGAAGTTCTTC.

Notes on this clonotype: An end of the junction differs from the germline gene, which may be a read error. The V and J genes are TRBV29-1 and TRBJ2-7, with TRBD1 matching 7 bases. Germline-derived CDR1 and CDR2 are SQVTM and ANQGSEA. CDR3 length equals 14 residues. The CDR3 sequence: CTVQGTEGFYKQYF. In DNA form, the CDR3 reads TGCACCGTCCAAGGGACAGAGGGGTTCTACAAGCAGTACTTC.

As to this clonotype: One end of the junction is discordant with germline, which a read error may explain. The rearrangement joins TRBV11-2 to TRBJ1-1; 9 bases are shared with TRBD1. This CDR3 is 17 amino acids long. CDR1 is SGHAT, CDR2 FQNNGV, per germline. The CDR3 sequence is CASSAGPGQGGRTEAFF. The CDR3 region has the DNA TGTGCCAGCAGCGCAGGGCCGGGACAGGGCGGGAGAACTGAAGCCTTCTTT.

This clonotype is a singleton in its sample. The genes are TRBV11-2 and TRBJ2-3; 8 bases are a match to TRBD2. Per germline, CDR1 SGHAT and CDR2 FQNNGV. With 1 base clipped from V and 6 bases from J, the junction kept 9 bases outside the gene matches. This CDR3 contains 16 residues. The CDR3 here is CASSLGIAGRGDTQYF. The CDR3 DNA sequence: TGTGCCAGCAGCTTAGGGATAGCGGGGCGCGGGGATACGCAGTATTTT.

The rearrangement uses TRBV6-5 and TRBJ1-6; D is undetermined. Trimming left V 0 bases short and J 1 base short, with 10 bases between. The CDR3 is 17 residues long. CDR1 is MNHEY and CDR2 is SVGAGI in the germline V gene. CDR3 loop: CASSYSIRASYNSPLHF. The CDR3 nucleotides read TGTGCCAGCAGTTACTCGATAAGGGCATCCTATAATTCACCCCTCCACTTT.

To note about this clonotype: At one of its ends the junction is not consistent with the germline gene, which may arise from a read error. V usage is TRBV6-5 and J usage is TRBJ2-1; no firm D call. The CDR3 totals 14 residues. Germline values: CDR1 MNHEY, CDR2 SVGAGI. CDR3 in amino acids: CACSYGPGFGEQFF. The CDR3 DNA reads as TGCGCCTGCAGCTACGGGCCGGGCTTCGGTGAGCAGTTCTTC.

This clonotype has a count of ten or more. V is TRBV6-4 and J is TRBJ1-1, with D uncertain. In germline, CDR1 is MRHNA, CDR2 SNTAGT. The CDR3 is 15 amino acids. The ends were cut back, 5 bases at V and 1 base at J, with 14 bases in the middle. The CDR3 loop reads CASSKSGNGNTEAFF. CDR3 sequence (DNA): TGTGCCAGCAGTAAATCGGGGAATGGGAACACTGAAGCTTTCTTT.